Below, 23 T cell receptor beta chains from the same sample are listed, as sequenced in a study of regulatory T cells in long-lasting Graves disease. Investigators prepared the TCR beta libraries by applying iRepertoire HTBI primers and Arm-PCR of CDR3 regions. Via MiXCR, TCRdb re-called the multiplex PCR reads, giving one row per CDR3 protein. The sample lists over 650,000 distinct CDR3 sequences, about 30% occurring once. Time point meaning: persistent/refractory GD, antithyroid drugs over 5 years with positive TRAb. Following extraction of RNA from PBMCs, that RNA was used to make the TCR library. The sample in question was peripheral blood mononuclear cells (PBMCs), obtained when the disease was refractory, from a patient treated with antithyroid drugs. These TCRs come from a female donor with Graves disease.

V and J are TRBV28 and TRBJ1-1; TRBD1 aligns across 7 bases. Trimming cost V 6 bases and J 9 bases; bases outside gene matches: 13. The CDR3 runs to 14 residues. Germline V gene lookup returns CDR1 MDHEN and CDR2 SYDVKM. The CDR3 region has the DNA TGTGCCAGCAGGGCCCGACAGGGCCGTTGGAAAGCTTTCTTT. Protein sequence: CASRARQGRWKAFF. Supplemented by reference TRBV28 and TRBJ1-1, the full variable domain reads DVKVTQSSRYLVKRTGEKVFLECVQDMDHENMFWYRQDPGLGLRLIYFSYDVKMKEKGDIPEGYSVSREKKERFSLILESASTNQTSMYLCASRARQGRWKAFFGQGTRLTVV.

This clonotype was detected many times. The rearrangement joins TRBV12-3 or TRBV12-4 to TRBJ2-5; 10 bases align to TRBD1. The junction had 5 bases not matched to a gene; V was cut back by 5 bases and J by 5 bases. The CDR3 runs to 14 residues. CDR3 nucleotide sequence: TGTGCCAGCAGTCCTCGGGACAGGGGCGAGACCCAGTACTTC. This gives the protein CASSPRDRGETQYF.

At least ten counts were recorded for this clonotype. The chain recombines TRBV6-5 with TRBJ1-2, with a tentative D call TRBD1 (5 bases). This CDR3 is 12 amino acids long. Germline CDR1 reads MNHEY; CDR2 reads SVGAGI. The V end lost 4 bases, the J end lost 7 bases, and 10 bases lay between the germline ends. The CDR3 DNA follows: TGTGCCAGCAGTTGGCCGGGGGGTGGCTACACCTTC. It translates to CASSWPGGGYTF.

The chain has TRBV28 and TRBJ2-1, with 7 nucleotides matching TRBD2. J lost 4 bases, V lost 6 bases, and 9 bases had no gene match. CDR1 and CDR2 (germline): MDHEN, SYDVKM. CDR3 length equals 15 residues. The CDR3: CASSPSQRDYNEQFF. The CDR3 bases are TGTGCCAGCAGCCCAAGCCAGCGGGATTACAATGAGCAGTTCTTC.

This chain links TRBV5-5 with TRBJ2-5; D perhaps matches TRBD1 (6 bases). This CDR3 has 15 amino acids. V gave up 2 bases and J gave up 7 bases, with 18 bases separating them. CDR1 SGHKS and CDR2 YYEKEE come from the germline V gene (reference sequence). CDR3 nucleotide sequence: TGTGCCAGCAGCTTACAACAGGGAGATTCAGGGACCCAGTACTTC. Translation gives CASSLQQGDSGTQYF.

V is TRBV20-1 and J is TRBJ1-5; D is undetermined. The CDR3 is made up of 16 amino acids. Germline-derived CDR1 and CDR2 are DFQATT and SNEGSKA (reference sequence). Trimming shortened V by 6 bases and J by 2 bases, and 20 bases separated the two germline ends. The CDR3 sequence: CSAQTTWQAGNQPQHF. The DNA of the CDR3 is TGCAGTGCCCAAACTACCTGGCAGGCGGGCAATCAGCCCCAGCATTTT.

The chain carries TRBV28 and TRBJ1-1; D ambiguous. Germline V gives CDR1 MDHEN, CDR2 SYDVKM. V gave up 5 bases and J gave up 0 bases, with 22 bases separating them. The CDR3 totals 18 residues. CDR3 in amino acids: CASSPLIRKPTMNTEAFF. Here the CDR3 DNA reads TGTGCCAGCAGTCCGCTGATCAGAAAACCCACAATGAACACTGAAGCTTTCTTT. The variable domain in full, completed from reference TRBV28 and TRBJ1-1, reads DVKVTQSSRYLVKRTGEKVFLECVQDMDHENMFWYRQDPGLGLRLIYFSYDVKMKEKGDIPEGYSVSREKKERFSLILESASTNQTSMYLCASSPLIRKPTMNTEAFFGQGTRLTVV.

This clonotype was observed a handful of times. V and J are TRBV2 and TRBJ2-7; maybe TRBD1 (7 bases). From germline, CDR1 is SNHLY and CDR2 FYNNEI. The CDR3 contains 15 residues. V shed 5 bases and J shed 4 bases, with 18 bases lying between them. CDR3 loop: CASSYNRGGYYEQYF. DNA for the CDR3: TGTGCCAGCAGTTATAACAGGGGAGGCTATTACGAGCAGTACTTC.

This clonotype was detected a few times. The rearrangement joins TRBV12-3 or TRBV12-4 to TRBJ1-5, with D tentatively TRBD1 (5 bases). This CDR3 spans 13 amino acids. The germline V and J ends were trimmed by 5 bases and 6 bases, with 11 bases remaining between them. The CDR3 region has the DNA TGTGCCAGCAGTCGACAGTCCAGTCAGCCCCAGCATTTT. Encoded protein: CASSRQSSQPQHF.

The rearrangement joins TRBV12-3 or TRBV12-4 to TRBJ2-4; D not resolved. This CDR3 region has 13 residues. V lost 5 bases and J 3 bases, leaving 8 bases between the germline ends. CDR3 sequence (DNA): TGTGCCAGCAGTGGTGGTAGCAAAAACATTCAGTACTTC. Translating it yields CASSGGSKNIQYF.

This clonotype was picked up a small number of times. This chain's CDR3 is CATSPLWTGGNIQYF. For the CDR3, the DNA is TGTGCCACCAGCCCTTTGTGGACAGGGGGTAACATTCAGTACTTC. This sequence joins TRBV15 and TRBJ2-4; TRBD1 aligns across 10 bases. Germline CDR1 LNHNV, CDR2 YYDKDF (reference sequence). CDR3 length equals 15 residues. V lost 5 bases, J lost 7 bases, and 8 bases stayed unmatched.

This clonotype came up many times. CDR3 loop: CASSLYGQVEEAFF. The CDR3 DNA sequence: TGTGCCAGCAGTTTATACGGCCAGGTCGAAGAAGCTTTCTTT. The rearrangement joins TRBV28 to TRBJ1-1; D gene ambiguous. The CDR3 loop spans 14 amino acids. The germline V and J ends were trimmed by 1 base and 8 bases, with 14 bases remaining between them. Germline loops: CDR1 MDHEN, CDR2 SYDVKM.

This CDR3 reads CASSLGGGLKPYEQYF. As DNA, the CDR3 is TGTGCCAGCAGCTTAGGGGGGGGACTTAAGCCCTACGAGCAGTACTTC. This chain joins TRBV13 and TRBJ2-7; possibly TRBD2 for D (6 bases). Trimming left V 0 bases short and J 2 bases short, with 14 bases between. The V gene's germline CDR1 is PRHDT and CDR2 FYEKMQ (reference sequence). This CDR3 is built from 16 residues.

This clonotype occurred a few times. The rearrangement uses TRBV15 and TRBJ1-1; unclear D gene. The CDR3 sequence is 14 residues long. Germline V gene data show CDR1 as LNHNV and CDR2 as YYDKDF (reference sequence). Trimming took 3 bases from V and 3 from J, leaving 11 bases between them. This CDR3 is CATSSLRLDTEAFF. CDR3 DNA: TGTGCCACCAGCAGTCTAAGGCTAGACACTGAAGCTTTCTTT.

In its sample, this clonotype was seen a few times. The rearrangement joins TRBV7-9 to TRBJ2-7; tentative D call: TRBD2 (6 bases). Trimming pared 4 bases from V and 5 bases from J, leaving 18 bases between. The CDR3 is 15 amino acids. The germline gives CDR1 SEHNR, CDR2 FQNEAQ (reference sequence). The CDR3 spells CASSSSRGTPHEQYF. Here the CDR3 DNA reads TGTGCCAGCAGCTCGTCTCGCGGGACCCCCCACGAGCAGTACTTC.

The V gene is TRBV3-1, the J gene TRBJ1-2, with a weak D call TRBD1 (5 bases). V gave up 0 bases and J gave up 6 bases, with 14 bases separating them. Per the germline V gene, CDR1 is LGHDT and CDR2 is YNNKEL (reference sequence). CDR3 length: 15 residues. CDR3 nucleotides: TGTGCCAGCAGCCAAGACTGGGGGATGTGGGATGGCTACACCTTC. Residues: CASSQDWGMWDGYTF.

The chain joins TRBV7-9 to TRBJ1-4; D remains unclear. This CDR3 region has 15 residues. Deletions cut 1 base from V and 0 bases from J, with 6 bases between. Germline V gene data show CDR1 as SEHNR and CDR2 as FQNEAQ (reference sequence). This CDR3 reads CASSLVQTTNEKLFF. CDR3 in DNA: TGTGCCAGCAGCTTAGTTCAGACAACTAATGAAAAACTGTTTTTT.

The chain employs TRBV28 and TRBJ1-5; D unresolved. Germline lookup yields CDR1 MDHEN and CDR2 SYDVKM. This CDR3 is 16 amino acids long. The V and J ends lost 3 bases and 9 bases respectively, with 21 bases between them. CDR3 in amino acids: CASSFGSGGLYRPQHF. DNA of the CDR3: TGTGCCAGCAGTTTTGGTTCAGGCGGGTTGTATCGGCCCCAGCATTTT.

The chain is built from TRBV9 and TRBJ2-7; D may correspond to TRBD1 or TRBD2 (5 bases each). V dropped 4 bases and J dropped 1 base, with 12 bases sitting between them. There are 14 residues in the CDR3. Germline assignment: CDR1 SGDLS and CDR2 YYNGEE. The CDR3 reads CASSIGTTSYEQYF. The CDR3 nucleotides read TGTGCCAGCAGCATCGGGACCACTTCCTACGAGCAGTACTTC.

The V and J genes are TRBV6-5 and TRBJ2-7; 8 bases match TRBD2. Looked up from germline, CDR1 is MNHEY and CDR2 is SVGAGI. The CDR3 consists of 17 residues. J lost 2 bases, V lost 2 bases, and 11 bases had no gene match. CDR3 residues: CASSYLSLAEGAYEQYF. The CDR3 bases are TGTGCCAGCAGTTACCTGTCACTAGCGGAGGGGGCCTACGAGCAGTACTTC.

The chain uses TRBV12-3 or TRBV12-4 and TRBJ2-7; D perhaps matches TRBD1 (6 bases). Deletions cut 4 bases from V and 4 bases from J, with 14 bases between. CDR3 length: 14 residues. CDR3 nucleotide sequence: TGTGCCAGCAGTTACGGGGACACCTTATACGAGCAGTACTTC. It translates to CASSYGDTLYEQYF.

Ten or more counts support this clonotype. The J gene is TRBJ1-1, the V gene TRBV11-2; D perhaps matches TRBD1 (6 bases). V was cut by 8 bases and J by 5 bases, with 21 bases left in between. Germline values: CDR1 SGHAT, CDR2 FQNNGV. This CDR3 region has 15 residues. Written as DNA, the CDR3 is TGTGCCAGCGGACCTTGGGGGCTGATGGTGACTGAAGCTTTCTTT. Translated: CASGPWGLMVTEAFF.

The V call is TRBV20-1, the J call TRBJ1-1, with TRBD1 matching 7 bases. CDR1 DFQATT and CDR2 SNEGSKA come from the germline V gene (reference sequence). The V and J ends lost 6 bases and 11 bases, in that order; junction bases with no gene match: 15. The CDR3 covers 13 residues. CDR3 region: CSARDSLLEWAFF. The CDR3 DNA sequence: TGCAGTGCGAGGGACAGCCTCCTTGAGTGGGCTTTCTTT.